This T cell receptor (beta chain) was captured in a study of post-analysis software for immune sequencing data. TCR beta libraries were prepared from cDNA with unique molecular identifiers. TCRdb independently ran MiXCR on the PCR reads; one entry per CDR3 protein. The table has 650,000 to 850,000 distinct CDR3 sequences, 35% to 55% seen once. This clonotype was seen a single time. The antigen remains unidentified. Whole-study findings and limits: The five TRBV segments detected at higher frequency in patients than in controls included TRBV5-6, TRBV5-1 and TRBV20-1. Significantly lower normalized Chao1 diversity was seen in multiple sclerosis patients than in controls.

Trimming shortened V by 4 bases and J by 2 bases, and 7 bases separated the two germline ends. CDR3 length: 14 amino acids. Germline V gene sequence: CDR1 KGHDR, CDR2 SFDVKD. Sequenced: blood. The clonotype comes from a girl aged 10 to 17 with multiple sclerosis. V is TRBV24-1 and J is TRBJ1-4, with unresolved D. The CDR3 protein is CATSEGGTNEKLFF. The CDR3 DNA follows: TGTGCCACCAGTGAGGGTGGGACTAATGAAAAACTGTTTTTT.